This TCR beta chain is from a study of T cells in Graves' hyperthyroidism and ophthalmopathy. TCR beta CDR3 sequences were amplified from RNA transcripts. The HTBI primer set was used in a first-round RT-PCR of the TCR CDR3. Using its own MiXCR run on the multiplex PCR reads, TCRdb lists one record per CDR3 protein. The sample lists over 450,000 distinct CDR3 sequences, 15% to 20% occurring once. The germline gives CDR1 DFQATT, CDR2 SNEGSKA (reference sequence). CDR3 length: 15 residues. Trimming cost V 0 bases and J 3 bases; bases outside gene matches: 5. Only a few counts were recorded for this clonotype.

Sample: blood. The receptor comes from a woman aged 18-35 years with Graves' ophthalmopathy. V and J are TRBV20-1 and TRBJ2-1; 7 bases are a match to TRBD2. CDR3 protein: CSAREGGRDYNEQFF. CDR3 in DNA: TGCAGTGCTAGAGAGGGGGGGAGAGACTACAATGAGCAGTTCTTC.